What follows are 5 T cell receptor beta chains derived from one specimen sequenced in a study of blood T cells in healthy people across ages. It was with a sample-barcoded 5' primer and a J-beta primer mix that a second PCR of about 6 to 12 cycles was run. TCRdb called the 5' RACE reads again in MiXCR, with one record for every CDR3 protein. The sample has 600,000 to 1,000,000 distinct CDR3 sequences; just under 25% are singletons. The sample was also reused in another study, on T cells of mothers and their children.

The sample comprised blood. Source of these receptors: a boy younger than 18 in good health.

The V gene is TRBV18, the J gene TRBJ1-1, with 7 positions matching TRBD1. CDR3 length: 16 amino acids. The germline V gene encodes CDR1 KGHSH and CDR2 LQKENI. The V gene end was trimmed by 3 bases and the J gene end by 1 base; junction bases not matched to a gene: 8. CDR3 sequence: CASSPGPGQRNTEAFF. In nucleotides, the CDR3 is TGTGCCAGCTCACCGGGTCCGGGACAGCGGAACACTGAAGCTTTCTTT. The full variable domain, with the rest looked up from reference TRBV18 and TRBJ1-1, is NAGVMQNPRHLVRRRGQEARLRCSPMKGHSHVYWYRQLPEEGLKFMVYLQKENIIDESGMPKERFSAEFPKEGPSILRIQQVVRGDSAAYFCASSPGPGQRNTEAFFGQGTRLTVV.

The chain is built from TRBV29-1 and TRBJ2-7; D tentatively fits TRBD1 or TRBD2 (5 bases each). This CDR3 has 11 amino acids. Trimming took off 6 bases at V and 5 bases at J, with 11 bases between the two ends. CDR1 and CDR2 from the germline V gene are SQVTM and ANQGSEA. Here the CDR3 DNA reads TGCAGCGTGGCCGGGACCGACGAGCAGTACTTC. Amino acids: CSVAGTDEQYF.

J is TRBJ2-3 and V is TRBV5-4; D is possibly TRBD2 (5 bases). V dropped 4 bases and J dropped 9 bases, with 15 bases sitting between them. The CDR3 runs to 13 residues. Germline CDR1 and CDR2: SGHNT and YYREEE (reference sequence). CDR3 in amino acids: CASSLRGEPTQYF. The CDR3 bases are TGTGCCAGCAGCCTTCGGGGAGAGCCGACGCAGTATTTT.

This clonotype was counted many times. CDR3 sequence (DNA): TGTGCCACCAGTGGGACAGGGCGTGGCTACACCTTC. Encoded protein: CATSGTGRGYTF. The chain combines TRBV24-1 with TRBJ1-2; 8 bases agree with TRBD1. This CDR3 comprises 12 residues. Germline CDR1 and CDR2: KGHDR and SFDVKD. J was trimmed by 7 bases and V by 5 bases; bases with no gene match: 2.

V usage is TRBV27 and J usage is TRBJ2-5, with a possible D match to TRBD2 (6 bases). V was clipped by 6 bases and J by 5 bases, with 25 bases between them. Per the germline V gene, CDR1 is MNHEY and CDR2 is SMNVEV (reference sequence). This CDR3 comprises 17 residues. CDR3 loop: CASRTNTGTPAGETQYF. The DNA for the CDR3 is TGTGCCAGCAGAACCAATACTGGGACTCCCGCCGGGGAGACCCAGTACTTC.